The following is a TCR beta chain sequence with its context. Its specificity is unknown. This specimen belongs to a study of human versus mouse CDR3 diversity and MHC coevolution. Libraries were prepared by immunoSEQ multiplex PCR; TCRdb keeps only in-frame clonotypes and omits some of them. Of about 81,000 clones listed, just under 95% are singletons. Study-wide results and limits: The lowest clonal inequality scores came from most of the three human donors.

This clonotype was obtained from a person aged 25 to 75 in good health. Source material: naive CD4+ T cells from blood. Subset denoted: CD45RO-negative CD62L-positive naive CD4 T cells.

DNA for the CDR3: TGTGCCAGCAGCCGCCAAGGACAGGGAAAGTACGAGCAGTACTTC. Protein product: CASSRQGQGKYEQYF. The chain uses TRBV5-4 and TRBJ2-5; 8 positions match TRBD1. The J call may be in error: the DNA end matches TRBJ2-7 better. The CDR3 is made up of 15 amino acids. Germline V gene data show CDR1 as SGHNT and CDR2 as YYREEE (reference sequence).